This TCR beta chain is drawn from a study of blood T cell repertoires in COVID-19. The CDR3 covers 14 residues. In the authors' methods: Counts of nucleated cells, estimated from reference gene primer amplification, were obtained. Repertoires were generated with immunoSEQ multiplex PCR, while TCRdb's copy carries only in-frame clones and drops some. Clone size and the V and J calls come from that table; the DNA yielded D and trimming. The profile shows under 300,000 clones, around 90% of them singletons. The table lists this clone with a few counts. Sequenced input: peripheral blood. The sequence came from a woman aged 40 to 49 who had recovered from COVID-19. The rearrangement joins TRBV21-1 to TRBJ2-7; whether TRBD1, the table's D call, matches the DNA was not checked. TRBV21-1 is an annotated pseudogene. This chain's CDR3 is CASSGRQGGYEQYF. The CDR3 nucleotides read TGTGCCAGCAGCGGTCGACAGGGGGGCTACGAGCAGTACTTC.